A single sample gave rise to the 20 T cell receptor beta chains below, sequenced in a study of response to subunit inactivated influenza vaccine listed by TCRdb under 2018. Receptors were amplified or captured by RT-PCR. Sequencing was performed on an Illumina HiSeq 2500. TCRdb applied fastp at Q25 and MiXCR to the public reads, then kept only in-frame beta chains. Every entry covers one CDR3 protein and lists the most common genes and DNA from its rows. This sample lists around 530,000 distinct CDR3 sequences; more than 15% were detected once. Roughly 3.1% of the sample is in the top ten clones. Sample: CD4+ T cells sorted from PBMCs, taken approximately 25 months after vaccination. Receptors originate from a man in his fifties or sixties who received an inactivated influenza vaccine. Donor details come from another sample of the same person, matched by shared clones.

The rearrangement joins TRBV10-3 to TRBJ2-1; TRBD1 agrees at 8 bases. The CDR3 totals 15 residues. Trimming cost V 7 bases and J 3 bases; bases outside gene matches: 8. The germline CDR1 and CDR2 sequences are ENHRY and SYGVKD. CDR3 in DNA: TGTGCCATCAAACTGGGACAGGAAGTCTACAATGAGCAGTTCTTC. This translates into CAIKLGQEVYNEQFF.

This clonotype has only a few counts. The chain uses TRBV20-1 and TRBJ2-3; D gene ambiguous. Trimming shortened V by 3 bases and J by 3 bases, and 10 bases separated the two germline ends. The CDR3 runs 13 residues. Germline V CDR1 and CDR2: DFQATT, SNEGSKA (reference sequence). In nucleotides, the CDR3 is TGCAGTGCTAGCTCAAGGGCAACAGATACGCAGTATTTT. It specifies CSASSRATDTQYF.

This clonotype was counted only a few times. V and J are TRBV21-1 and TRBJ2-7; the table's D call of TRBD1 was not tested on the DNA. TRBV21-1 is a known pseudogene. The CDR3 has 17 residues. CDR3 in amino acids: CASSRPGQGQSSYEQYF. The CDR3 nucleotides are TGTGCCAGCAGTCGGCCTGGGCAGGGACAGAGCTCCTACGAGCAGTACTTC.

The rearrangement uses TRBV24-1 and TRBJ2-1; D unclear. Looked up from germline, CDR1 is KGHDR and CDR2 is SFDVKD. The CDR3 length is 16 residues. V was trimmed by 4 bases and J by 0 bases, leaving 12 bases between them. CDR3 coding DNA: TGTGCCACCAGTGAGACAAGGAAAGGCTCCTACAATGAGCAGTTCTTC. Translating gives CATSETRKGSYNEQFF.

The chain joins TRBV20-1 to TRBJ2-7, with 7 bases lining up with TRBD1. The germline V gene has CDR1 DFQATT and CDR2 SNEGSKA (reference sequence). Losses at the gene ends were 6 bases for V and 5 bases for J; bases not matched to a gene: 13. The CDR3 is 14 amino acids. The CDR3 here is CSAPSNRGINEQYF. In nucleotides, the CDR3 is TGCAGTGCGCCCTCCAACAGGGGAATCAACGAGCAGTACTTC.

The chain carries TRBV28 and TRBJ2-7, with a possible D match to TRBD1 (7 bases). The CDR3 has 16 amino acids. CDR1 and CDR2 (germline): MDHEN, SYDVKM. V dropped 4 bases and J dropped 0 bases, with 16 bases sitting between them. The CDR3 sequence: CASSYPWRDSSYEQYF. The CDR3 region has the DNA TGTGCCAGCAGTTACCCTTGGCGGGACAGCTCCTACGAGCAGTACTTC.

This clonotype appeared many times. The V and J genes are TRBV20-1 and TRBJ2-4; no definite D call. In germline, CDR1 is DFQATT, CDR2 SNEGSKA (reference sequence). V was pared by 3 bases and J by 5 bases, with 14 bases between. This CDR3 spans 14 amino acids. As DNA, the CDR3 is TGCAGTGCTAGGAGGTCGAGGTCGGAAAACATTCAGTACTTC. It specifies CSARRSRSENIQYF.

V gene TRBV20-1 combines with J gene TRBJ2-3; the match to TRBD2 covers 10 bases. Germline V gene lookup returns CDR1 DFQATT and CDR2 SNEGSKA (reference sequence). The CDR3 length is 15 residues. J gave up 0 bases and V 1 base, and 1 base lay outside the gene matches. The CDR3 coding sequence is TGCAGTGCTAGAGGGACTAGCGGTAGCACAGATACGCAGTATTTT. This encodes CSARGTSGSTDTQYF.

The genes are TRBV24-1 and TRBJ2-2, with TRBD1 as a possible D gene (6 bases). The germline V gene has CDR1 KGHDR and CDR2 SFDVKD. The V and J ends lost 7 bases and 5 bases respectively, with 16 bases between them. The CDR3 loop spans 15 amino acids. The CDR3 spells CATRGSGTTTGELFF. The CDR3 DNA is TGTGCCACCAGGGGATCCGGGACAACTACCGGGGAGCTGTTTTTT.

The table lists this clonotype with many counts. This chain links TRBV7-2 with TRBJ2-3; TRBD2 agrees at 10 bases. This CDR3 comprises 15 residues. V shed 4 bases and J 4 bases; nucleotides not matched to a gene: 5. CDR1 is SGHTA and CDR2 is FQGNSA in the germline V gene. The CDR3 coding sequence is TGTGCCAGCAGCTATAGCGGGGGGATCTCAGATACGCAGTATTTT. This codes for CASSYSGGISDTQYF.

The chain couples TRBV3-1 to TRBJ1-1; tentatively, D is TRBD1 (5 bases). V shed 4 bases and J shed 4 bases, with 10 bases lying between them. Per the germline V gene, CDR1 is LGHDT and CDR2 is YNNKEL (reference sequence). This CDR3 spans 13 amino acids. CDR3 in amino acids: CASSRGGSTEAFF. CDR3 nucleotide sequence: TGTGCCAGCAGCCGGGGGGGTAGCACTGAAGCTTTCTTT. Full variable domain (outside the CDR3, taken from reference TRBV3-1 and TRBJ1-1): DTAVSQTPKYLVTQMGNDKSIKCEQNLGHDTMYWYKQDSKKFLKIMFSYNNKELIINETVPNRFSPKSPDKAHLNLHINSLELGDSAVYFCASSRGGSTEAFFGQGTRLTVV.

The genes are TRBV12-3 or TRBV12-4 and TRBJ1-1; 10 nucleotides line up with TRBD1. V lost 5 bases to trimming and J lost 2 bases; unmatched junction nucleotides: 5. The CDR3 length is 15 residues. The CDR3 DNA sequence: TGTGCCAGCAGTACCTGGGACAGGGGAAACACTGAAGCTTTCTTT. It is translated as CASSTWDRGNTEAFF.

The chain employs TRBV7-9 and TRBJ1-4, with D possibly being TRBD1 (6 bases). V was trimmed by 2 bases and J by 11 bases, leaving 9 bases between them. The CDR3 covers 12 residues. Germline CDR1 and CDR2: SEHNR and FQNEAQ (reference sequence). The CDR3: CASSLQGSKLFF. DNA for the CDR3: TGTGCCAGCAGCTTACAGGGGTCGAAACTGTTTTTT.

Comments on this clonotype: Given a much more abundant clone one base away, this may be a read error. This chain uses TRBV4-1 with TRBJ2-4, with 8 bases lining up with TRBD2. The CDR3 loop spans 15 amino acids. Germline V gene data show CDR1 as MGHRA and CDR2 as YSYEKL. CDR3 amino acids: CASSPFGLAKKIQYF. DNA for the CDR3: TGCGCCAGCAGCCCGTTCGGACTAGCCAAAAAGATTCAGTACTTC.

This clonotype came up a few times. For the CDR3, the DNA is TGTGCCAGCAGTACCATGGGGGGTAGCACAGATACGCAGTATTTT. Protein: CASSTMGGSTDTQYF. The chain is built from TRBV12-3 or TRBV12-4 and TRBJ2-3; possibly TRBD2 for D (6 bases). The CDR3 length is 15 residues. Trimming cost V 5 bases and J 0 bases, with 12 bases left between them.

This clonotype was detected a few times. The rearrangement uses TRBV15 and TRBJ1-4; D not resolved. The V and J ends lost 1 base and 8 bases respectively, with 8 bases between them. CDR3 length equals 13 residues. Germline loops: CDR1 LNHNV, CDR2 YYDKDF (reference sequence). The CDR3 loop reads CATSRAMSEKLFF. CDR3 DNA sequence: TGTGCCACCAGCAGAGCGATGTCCGAAAAACTGTTTTTT.

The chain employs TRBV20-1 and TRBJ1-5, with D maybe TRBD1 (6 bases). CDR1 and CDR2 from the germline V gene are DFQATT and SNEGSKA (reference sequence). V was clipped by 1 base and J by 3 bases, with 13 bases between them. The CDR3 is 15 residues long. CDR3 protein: CSARGYGQINQPQHF. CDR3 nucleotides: TGCAGTGCTAGAGGCTACGGACAGATCAATCAGCCCCAGCATTTT.

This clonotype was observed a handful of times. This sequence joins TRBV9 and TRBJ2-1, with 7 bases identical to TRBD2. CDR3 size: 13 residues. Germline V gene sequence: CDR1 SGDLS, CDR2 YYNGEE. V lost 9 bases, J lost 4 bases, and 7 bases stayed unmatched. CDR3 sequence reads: CATAAGDYNEQFF. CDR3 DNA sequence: TGTGCCACGGCCGCGGGGGATTACAATGAGCAGTTCTTC.

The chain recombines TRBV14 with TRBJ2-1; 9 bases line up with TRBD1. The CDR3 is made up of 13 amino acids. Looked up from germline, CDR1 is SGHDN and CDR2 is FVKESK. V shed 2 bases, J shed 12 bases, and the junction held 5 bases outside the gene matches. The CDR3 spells CASSQTTGGWQFF. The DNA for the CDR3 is TGTGCCAGCAGCCAAACGACAGGGGGGTGGCAGTTCTTC. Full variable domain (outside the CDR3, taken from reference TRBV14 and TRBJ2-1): EAGVTQFPSHSVIEKGQTVTLRCDPISGHDNLYWYRRVMGKEIKFLLHFVKESKQDESGMPNNRFLAERTGGTYSTLKVQPAELEDSGVYFCASSQTTGGWQFFGPGTRLTVL.

CDR3 DNA: TGCAGTGCTAGAGACCCAGCTAGCGGGAAAAGAGATACGCAGTATTTT. Translating it yields CSARDPASGKRDTQYF. The rearrangement joins TRBV20-1 to TRBJ2-3; 9 nucleotides line up with TRBD2. After removal of 0 bases from V and 5 bases from J, the junction contained 9 bases not matched to a gene. The CDR3 sequence is 16 residues long. Looked up from germline, CDR1 is DFQATT and CDR2 is SNEGSKA (reference sequence).